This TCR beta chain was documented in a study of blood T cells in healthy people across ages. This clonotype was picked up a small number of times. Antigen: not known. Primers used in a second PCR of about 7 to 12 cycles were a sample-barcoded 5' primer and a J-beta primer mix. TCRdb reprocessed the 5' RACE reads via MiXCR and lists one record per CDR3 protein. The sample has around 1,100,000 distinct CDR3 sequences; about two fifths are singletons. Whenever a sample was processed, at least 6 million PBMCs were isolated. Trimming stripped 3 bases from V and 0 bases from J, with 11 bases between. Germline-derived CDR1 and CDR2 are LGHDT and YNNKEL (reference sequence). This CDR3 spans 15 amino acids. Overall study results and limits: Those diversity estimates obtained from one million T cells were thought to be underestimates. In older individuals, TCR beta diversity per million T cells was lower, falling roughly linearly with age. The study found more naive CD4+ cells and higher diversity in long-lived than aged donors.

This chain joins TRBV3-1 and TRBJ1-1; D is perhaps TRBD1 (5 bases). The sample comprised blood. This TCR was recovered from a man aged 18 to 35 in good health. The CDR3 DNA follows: TGTGCCAGCAGCCATTCTGCAGGGTTGAACACTGAAGCTTTCTTT. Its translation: CASSHSAGLNTEAFF. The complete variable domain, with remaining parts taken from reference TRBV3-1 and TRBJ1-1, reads DTAVSQTPKYLVTQMGNDKSIKCEQNLGHDTMYWYKQDSKKFLKIMFSYNNKELIINETVPNRFSPKSPDKAHLNLHINSLELGDSAVYFCASSHSAGLNTEAFFGQGTRLTVV.